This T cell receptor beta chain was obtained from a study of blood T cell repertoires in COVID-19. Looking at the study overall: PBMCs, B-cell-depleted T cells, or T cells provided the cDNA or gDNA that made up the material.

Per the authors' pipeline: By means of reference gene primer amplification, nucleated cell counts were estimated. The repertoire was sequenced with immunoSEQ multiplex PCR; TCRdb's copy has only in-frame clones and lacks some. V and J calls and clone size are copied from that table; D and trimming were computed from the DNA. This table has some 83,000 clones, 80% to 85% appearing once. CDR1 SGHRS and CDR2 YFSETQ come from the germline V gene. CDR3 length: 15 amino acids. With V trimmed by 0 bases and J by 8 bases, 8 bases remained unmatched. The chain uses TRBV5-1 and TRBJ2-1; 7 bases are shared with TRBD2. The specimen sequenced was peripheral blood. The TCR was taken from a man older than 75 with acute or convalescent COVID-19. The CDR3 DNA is TGCGCCAGCAGCTTGGGGCGGGAGCGGTGGGATGAGCAGTTCTTC. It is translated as CASSLGRERWDEQFF.